This TCR beta chain was captured in a study of technical replicates of blood from several donors. The CDR3 has 18 residues. In germline, CDR1 is LNHNV, CDR2 YYDKDF (reference sequence). The V and J ends lost 0 bases and 2 bases respectively, with 17 bases between them. Generated by immunoSEQ multiplex PCR, the TCRdb table keeps only in-frame clones and is missing some. The table includes over 50,000 clones, approximately 83% detected once. The chain joins TRBV15 to TRBJ1-3, with D possibly TRBD1 on 5 matching bases. The source is a human donor in good health. Some clones in this sample may be carry-over from other donors' samples. The sample consisted of PBMCs. The CDR3 nucleotides read TGTGCCACCAGCAGAGATCTGAATTCAGGGCTACCTGGAAACACCATATATTTT. It codes for CATSRDLNSGLPGNTIYF.